This TCR beta chain was profiled in a study of blood T cells in healthy people across ages. Study-level findings and limits: Conclusively comparing naive with antigen-experienced cells was impossible with unsorted PBMCs. Strong correlation existed between TCR beta diversity and naive T cell percentage. Long-lived and aged donors differed, with more naive CD4+ cells and higher diversity in the long-lived.

This clonotype was detected once. Its antigen remains unknown. It was with a sample-barcoded 5' primer and a J-beta primer mix that a second PCR of roughly 7 to 12 cycles was run. In TCRdb, the 5' RACE reads were re-called with MiXCR into one record per CDR3 protein. The sample lists 700,000 or so distinct CDR3 sequences, roughly 43% occurring once. All donors came from Russia, were Caucasian and healthy, and spanned ages about 6 to 95. The CDR3 loop spans 14 amino acids. Germline CDR1 reads MNHNS; CDR2 reads SASEGT. V was trimmed by 7 bases and J by 2 bases, leaving 14 bases between them. The receptor was isolated from an elderly man in good health. The rearrangement uses TRBV6-1 and TRBJ1-2; D is uncertain. The sequenced sample consisted of blood. CDR3 loop: CASTRSGENYGYTF. The CDR3 DNA sequence: TGTGCCAGCACCAGATCCGGGGAGAACTATGGCTACACCTTC.